This T cell receptor (beta chain) was profiled in a study of OX40 agonist ivuxolimab in advanced cancers. About the research overall: Three patients got partial responses; one had hepatocellular carcinoma and two had cutaneous melanoma.

Findings and caveats of the study: Within 6 weeks, CD4+ and CD8+ blood T cells expanded clonally at 0.1 to 3.0 mg/kg. The work left the antigen specificity of expanded peripheral T cells undetermined.

The method was immunoSEQ multiplex PCR; TCRdb's version includes in-frame clones alone and lacks a portion of them. The sample lists about 20,000 clones, around nine tenths occurring once. This clone was recorded only once. Its antigen is unidentified. In germline, CDR1 is ENHRY, CDR2 SYGVKD. The CDR3 has 14 amino acids. The V end lost 5 bases, the J end lost 8 bases, and 13 bases lay between the germline ends. The sequences come from CD4+ or CD8+ T cells sorted from blood, collected in a trial of the OX40 agonist ivuxolimab. This chain joins TRBV10-3 and TRBJ1-6; D is uncertain. The sequence was collected from an adult with an advanced solid tumor such as melanoma, head and neck, liver or kidney cancer. In nucleotides, the CDR3 is TGTGCCATCAGTATCGTCGGCGGGGATTCACCCCTCCACTTT. Encoded protein: CAISIVGGDSPLHF.